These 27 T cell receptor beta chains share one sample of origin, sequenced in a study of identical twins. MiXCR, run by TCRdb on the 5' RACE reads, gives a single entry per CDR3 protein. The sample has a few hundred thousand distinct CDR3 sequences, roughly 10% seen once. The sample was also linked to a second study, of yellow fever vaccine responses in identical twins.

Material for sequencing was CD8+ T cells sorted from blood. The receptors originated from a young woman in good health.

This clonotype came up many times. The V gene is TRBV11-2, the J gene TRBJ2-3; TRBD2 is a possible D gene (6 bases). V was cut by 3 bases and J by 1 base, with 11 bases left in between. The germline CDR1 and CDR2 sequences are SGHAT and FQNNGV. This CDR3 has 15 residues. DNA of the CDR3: TGTGCCAGCAGCTTCTTAGCGGTCGGCACAGATACGCAGTATTTT. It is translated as CASSFLAVGTDTQYF.

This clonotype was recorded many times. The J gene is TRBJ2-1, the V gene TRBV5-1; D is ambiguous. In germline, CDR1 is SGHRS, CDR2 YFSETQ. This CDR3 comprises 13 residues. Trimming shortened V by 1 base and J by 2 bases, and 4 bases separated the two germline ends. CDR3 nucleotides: TGCGCCAGCAGCTTGTATCCCTACAATGAGCAGTTCTTC. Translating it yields CASSLYPYNEQFF. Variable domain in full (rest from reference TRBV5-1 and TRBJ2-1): KAGVTQTPRYLIKTRGQQVTLSCSPISGHRSVSWYQQTPGQGLQFLFEYFSETQRNKGNFPGRFSGRQFSNSRSEMNVSTLELGDSALYLCASSLYPYNEQFFGPGTRLTVL.

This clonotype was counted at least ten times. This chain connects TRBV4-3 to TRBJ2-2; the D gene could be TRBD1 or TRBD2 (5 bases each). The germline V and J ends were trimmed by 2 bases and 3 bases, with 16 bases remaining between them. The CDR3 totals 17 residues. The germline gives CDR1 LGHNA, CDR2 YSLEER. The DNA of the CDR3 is TGCGCCAGCAGCCAACTAAACTCAGGGAGATACACCGGGGAGCTGTTTTTT. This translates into CASSQLNSGRYTGELFF.

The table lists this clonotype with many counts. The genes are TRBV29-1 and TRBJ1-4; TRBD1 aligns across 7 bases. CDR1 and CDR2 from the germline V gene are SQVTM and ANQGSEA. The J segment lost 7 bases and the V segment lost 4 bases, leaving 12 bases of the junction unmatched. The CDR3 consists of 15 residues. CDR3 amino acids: CSVVIQGDIGEKLFF. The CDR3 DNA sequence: TGCAGCGTTGTAATTCAGGGGGACATCGGTGAAAAACTGTTTTTT.

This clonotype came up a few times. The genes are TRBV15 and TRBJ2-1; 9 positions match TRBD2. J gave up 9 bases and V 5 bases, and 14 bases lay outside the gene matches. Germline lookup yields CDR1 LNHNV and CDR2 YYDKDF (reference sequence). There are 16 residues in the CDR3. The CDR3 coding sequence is TGTGCCACCAGCCCCCGGGCTGGCGGGAGGGCCTCTGAGCAGTTCTTC. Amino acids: CATSPRAGGRASEQFF.

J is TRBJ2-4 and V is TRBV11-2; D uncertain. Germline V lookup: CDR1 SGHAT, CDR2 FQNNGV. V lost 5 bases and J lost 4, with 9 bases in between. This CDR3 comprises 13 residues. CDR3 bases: TGTGCCAGCAGCGAACCCGGGAAAAACATTCAGTACTTC. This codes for CASSEPGKNIQYF.

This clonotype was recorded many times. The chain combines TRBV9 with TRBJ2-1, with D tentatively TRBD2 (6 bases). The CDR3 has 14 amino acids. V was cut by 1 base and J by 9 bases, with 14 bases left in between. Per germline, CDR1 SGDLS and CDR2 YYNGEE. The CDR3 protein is CASSVLKIGGEQFF. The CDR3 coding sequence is TGTGCCAGCAGCGTATTAAAGATCGGGGGTGAGCAGTTCTTC.

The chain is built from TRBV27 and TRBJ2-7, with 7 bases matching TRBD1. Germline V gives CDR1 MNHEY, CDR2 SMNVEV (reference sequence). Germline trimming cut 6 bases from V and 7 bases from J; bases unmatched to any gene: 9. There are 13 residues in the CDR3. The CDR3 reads CASRTTGVGEQYF. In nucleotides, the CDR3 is TGTGCCAGCAGAACCACAGGGGTTGGAGAGCAGTACTTC.

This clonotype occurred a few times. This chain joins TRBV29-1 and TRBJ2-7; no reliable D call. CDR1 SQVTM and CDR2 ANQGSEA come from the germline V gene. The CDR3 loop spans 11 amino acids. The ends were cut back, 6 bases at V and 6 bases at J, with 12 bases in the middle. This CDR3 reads CSVPGPVEQYF. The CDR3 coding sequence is TGCAGCGTACCAGGACCCGTCGAGCAGTACTTC.

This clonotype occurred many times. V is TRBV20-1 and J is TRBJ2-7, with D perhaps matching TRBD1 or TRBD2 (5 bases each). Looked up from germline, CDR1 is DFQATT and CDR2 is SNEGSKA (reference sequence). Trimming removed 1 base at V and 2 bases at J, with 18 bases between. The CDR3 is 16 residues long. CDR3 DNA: TGCAGTGCTAGAGTAGGGGAGCATTCACAGACCTACGAGCAGTACTTC. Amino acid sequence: CSARVGEHSQTYEQYF.

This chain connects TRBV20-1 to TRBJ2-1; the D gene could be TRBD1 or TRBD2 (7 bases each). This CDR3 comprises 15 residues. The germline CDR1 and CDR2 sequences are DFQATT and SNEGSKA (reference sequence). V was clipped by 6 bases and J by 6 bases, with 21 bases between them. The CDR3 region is CSAQGGSAAGNEQFF. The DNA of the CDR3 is TGCAGTGCCCAGGGGGGGTCCGCCGCGGGCAATGAGCAGTTCTTC.

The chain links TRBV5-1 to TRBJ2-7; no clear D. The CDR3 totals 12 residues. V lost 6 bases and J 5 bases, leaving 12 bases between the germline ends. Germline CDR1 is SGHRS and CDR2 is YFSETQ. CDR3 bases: TGCGCCAGCACCCCGGGTGGGAACGAGCAGTACTTC. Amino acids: CASTPGGNEQYF.

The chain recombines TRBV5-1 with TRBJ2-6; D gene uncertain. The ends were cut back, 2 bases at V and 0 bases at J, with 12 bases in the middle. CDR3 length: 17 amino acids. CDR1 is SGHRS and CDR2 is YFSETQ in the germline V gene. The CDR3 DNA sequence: TGCGCCAGCAGCTTTACAAGACCCCCCTCTGGGGCCAACGTCCTGACTTTC. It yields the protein CASSFTRPPSGANVLTF.

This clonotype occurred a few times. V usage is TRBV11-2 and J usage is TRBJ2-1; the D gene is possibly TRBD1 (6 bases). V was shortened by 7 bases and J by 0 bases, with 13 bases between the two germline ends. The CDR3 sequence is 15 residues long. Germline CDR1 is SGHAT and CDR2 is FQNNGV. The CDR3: CASTPRGHSYNEQFF. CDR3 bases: TGTGCCAGCACCCCCCGGGGACACTCCTACAATGAGCAGTTCTTC.

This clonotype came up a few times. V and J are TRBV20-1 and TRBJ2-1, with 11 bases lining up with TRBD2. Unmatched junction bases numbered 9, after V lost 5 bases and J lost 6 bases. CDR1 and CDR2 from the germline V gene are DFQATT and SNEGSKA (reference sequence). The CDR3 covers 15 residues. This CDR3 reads CSAPFSGGAGNEQFF. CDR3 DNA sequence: TGCAGTGCTCCTTTTAGCGGGGGGGCCGGCAATGAGCAGTTCTTC.

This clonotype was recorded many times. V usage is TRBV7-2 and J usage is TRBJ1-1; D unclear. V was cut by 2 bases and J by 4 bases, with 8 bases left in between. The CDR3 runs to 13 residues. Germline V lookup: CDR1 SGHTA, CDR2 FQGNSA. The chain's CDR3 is CASSLLSGTEAFF. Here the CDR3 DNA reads TGTGCCAGCAGCTTACTTTCAGGCACTGAAGCTTTCTTT.

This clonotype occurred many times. The CDR3 here is CSVGWGYNEQFF. The DNA for the CDR3 is TGCAGCGTTGGTTGGGGATACAATGAGCAGTTCTTC. V and J are TRBV29-1 and TRBJ2-1; D remains unclear. The germline gives CDR1 SQVTM, CDR2 ANQGSEA. Trimming removed 4 bases from V and 4 bases from J, with 8 bases in between. There are 12 residues in the CDR3.

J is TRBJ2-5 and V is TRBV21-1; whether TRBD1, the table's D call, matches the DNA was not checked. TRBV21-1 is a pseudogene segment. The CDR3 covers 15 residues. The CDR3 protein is CASSKAGQARETQYF. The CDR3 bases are TGTGCCAGCAGCAAAGCGGGACAGGCGAGGGAGACCCAGTACTTC.

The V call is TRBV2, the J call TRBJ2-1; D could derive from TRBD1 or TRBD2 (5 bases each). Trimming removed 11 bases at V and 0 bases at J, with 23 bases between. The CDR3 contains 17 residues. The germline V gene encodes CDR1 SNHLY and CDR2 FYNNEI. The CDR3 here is CARCNRDPLSSYNEQFF. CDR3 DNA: TGTGCCCGCTGTAACCGGGACCCCTTGAGCTCCTACAATGAGCAGTTCTTC.

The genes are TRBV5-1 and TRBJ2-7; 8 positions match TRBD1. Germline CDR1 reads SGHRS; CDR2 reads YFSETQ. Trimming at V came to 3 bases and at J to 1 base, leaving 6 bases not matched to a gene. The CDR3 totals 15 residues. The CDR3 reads CASSWRTGPSYEQYF. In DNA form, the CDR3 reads TGCGCCAGCAGCTGGAGGACAGGGCCATCCTACGAGCAGTACTTC.

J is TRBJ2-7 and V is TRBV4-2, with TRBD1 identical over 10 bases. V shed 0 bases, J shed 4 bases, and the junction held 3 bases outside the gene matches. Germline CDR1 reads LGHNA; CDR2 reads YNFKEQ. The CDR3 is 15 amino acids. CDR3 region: CASSQDWTGGYEQYF. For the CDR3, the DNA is TGTGCCAGCAGCCAAGACTGGACAGGGGGTTACGAGCAGTACTTC.

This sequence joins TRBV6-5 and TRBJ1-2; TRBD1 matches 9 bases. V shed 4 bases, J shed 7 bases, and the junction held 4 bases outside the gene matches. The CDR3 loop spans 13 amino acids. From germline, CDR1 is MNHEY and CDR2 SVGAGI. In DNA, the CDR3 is TGTGCCAGCAGTTCCACAGGGGGCATTGGCTACACCTTC. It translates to CASSSTGGIGYTF.

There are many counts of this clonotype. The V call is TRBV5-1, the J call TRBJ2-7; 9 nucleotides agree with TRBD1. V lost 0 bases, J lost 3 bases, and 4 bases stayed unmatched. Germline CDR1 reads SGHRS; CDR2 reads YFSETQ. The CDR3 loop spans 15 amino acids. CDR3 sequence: CASSLEGQGNYEQYF. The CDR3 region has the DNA TGCGCCAGCAGCTTGGAAGGACAGGGGAACTACGAGCAGTACTTC.

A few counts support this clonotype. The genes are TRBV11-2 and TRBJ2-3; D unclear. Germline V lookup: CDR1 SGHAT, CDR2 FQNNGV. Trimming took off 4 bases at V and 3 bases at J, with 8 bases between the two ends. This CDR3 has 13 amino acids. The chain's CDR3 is CASSSLTTDTQYF. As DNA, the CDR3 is TGTGCCAGCAGCTCCTTAACAACAGATACGCAGTATTTT.

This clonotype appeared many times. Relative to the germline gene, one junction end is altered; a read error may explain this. The CDR3 loop reads CASSQGYPDRPRF. As DNA, the CDR3 is TGTGCCAGCAGCCAAGGTTACCCGGACAGACCTCGATTC. This chain links TRBV14 with TRBJ2-7; D is possibly TRBD1 (6 bases). This CDR3 is 13 amino acids long. The germline gives CDR1 SGHDN, CDR2 FVKESK.

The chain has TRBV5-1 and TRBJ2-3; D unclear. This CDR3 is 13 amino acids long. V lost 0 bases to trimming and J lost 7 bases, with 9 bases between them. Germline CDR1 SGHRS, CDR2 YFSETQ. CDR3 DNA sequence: TGCGCCAGCAGCTTGGGGCGATCCTATACGCAGTATTTT. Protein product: CASSLGRSYTQYF.

CDR3 in DNA: TGTGCCAGCAGCGAACTAGCGGGGTTATCTGGGGCCAACGTCCTGACTTTC. Translated, it gives CASSELAGLSGANVLTF. The V call is TRBV7-3, the J call TRBJ2-6; 10 bases are a match to TRBD2. The junction had 5 bases not matched to a gene; V was cut back by 5 bases and J by 1 base. Per germline, CDR1 SGHTA and CDR2 FQGTGA. The CDR3 totals 17 residues.